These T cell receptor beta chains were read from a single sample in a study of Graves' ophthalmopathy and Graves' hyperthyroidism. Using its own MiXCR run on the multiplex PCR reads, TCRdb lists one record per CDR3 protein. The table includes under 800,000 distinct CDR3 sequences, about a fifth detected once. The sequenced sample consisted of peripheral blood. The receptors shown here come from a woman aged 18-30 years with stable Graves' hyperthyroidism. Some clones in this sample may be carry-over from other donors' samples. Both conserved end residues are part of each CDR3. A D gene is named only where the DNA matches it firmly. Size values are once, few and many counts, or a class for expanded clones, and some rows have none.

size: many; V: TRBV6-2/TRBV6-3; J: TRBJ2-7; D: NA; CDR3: CASSYVWGDYEQYF; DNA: TGTGCCAGCAGTTACGTATGGGGAGACTACGAGCAGTACTTC
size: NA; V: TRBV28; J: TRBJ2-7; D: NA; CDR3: CASSLPLTGGANEQYF; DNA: TGTGCCAGCAGTTTACCATTGACAGGAGGGGCCAACGAGCAGTACTTC
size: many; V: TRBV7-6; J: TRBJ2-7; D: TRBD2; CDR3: CASSLLAGESPYEQYF; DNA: TGTGCCAGCAGCTTACTAGCGGGGGAATCGCCCTACGAGCAGTACTTC
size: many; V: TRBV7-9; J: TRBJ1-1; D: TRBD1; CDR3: CASSTGQAGTEAFF; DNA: TGTGCCAGCAGCACGGGACAGGCGGGCACTGAAGCTTTCTTT
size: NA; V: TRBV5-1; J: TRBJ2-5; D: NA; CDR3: CASRMEVGIAGETQYF; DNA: TGCGCCAGCAGGATGGAGGTAGGAATAGCCGGAGAGACCCAGTACTTC
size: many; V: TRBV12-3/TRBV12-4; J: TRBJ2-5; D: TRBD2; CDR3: CASSKTSGGETQYF; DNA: TGTGCCAGCAGTAAGACTAGCGGGGGCGAGACCCAGTACTTC
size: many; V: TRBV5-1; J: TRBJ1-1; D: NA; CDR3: CASSRDSNAEAFF; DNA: TGCGCCAGCAGCCGAGACAGTAACGCTGAAGCTTTCTTT
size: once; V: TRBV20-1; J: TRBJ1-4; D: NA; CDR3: CSARDPRLGEKLFF; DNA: TGCAGTGCTAGAGATCCCCGACTCGGTGAAAAACTGTTTTTT
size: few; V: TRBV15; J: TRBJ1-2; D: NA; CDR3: CATSSSRTVFYTF; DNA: TGTGCCACCAGCAGTTCCCGGACTGTTTTCTACACCTTC
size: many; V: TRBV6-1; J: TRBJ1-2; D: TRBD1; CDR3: CASSDPGTGDGYTF; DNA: TGTGCCAGCAGTGATCCCGGGACAGGGGATGGCTACACCTTC
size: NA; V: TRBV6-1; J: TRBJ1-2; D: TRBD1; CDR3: CATYRGSGDGYTF; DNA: TGTGCCACCTACAGGGGATCGGGTGATGGCTACACCTTC
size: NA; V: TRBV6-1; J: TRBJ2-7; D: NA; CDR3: CASSPDSALIGYEQYF; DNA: TGTGCCAGCAGCCCGGACAGCGCCTTGATAGGTTACGAGCAGTACTTC
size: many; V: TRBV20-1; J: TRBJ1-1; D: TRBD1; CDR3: CSARRQGYTEAFF; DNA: TGCAGTGCTAGACGACAGGGATACACTGAAGCTTTCTTT
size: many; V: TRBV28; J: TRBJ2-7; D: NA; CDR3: CASSLLFGGISSYEQYF; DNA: TGTGCCAGCAGTTTATTGTTCGGCGGGATTAGCTCCTACGAGCAGTACTTC
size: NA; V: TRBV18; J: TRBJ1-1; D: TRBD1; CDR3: CASSPGPGQGGTEAFF; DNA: TGTGCCAGCTCACCAGGGCCTGGACAGGGCGGCACTGAAGCTTTCTTT
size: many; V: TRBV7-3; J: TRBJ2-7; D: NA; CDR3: CASSSTGGLSEQYF; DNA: TGTGCCAGCAGCTCGACAGGCGGCCTGAGCGAGCAGTACTTC
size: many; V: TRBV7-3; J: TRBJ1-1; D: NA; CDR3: CASSLASGGLTEAFF; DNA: TGTGCCAGCAGCTTGGCGTCCGGGGGGCTTACTGAAGCTTTCTTT
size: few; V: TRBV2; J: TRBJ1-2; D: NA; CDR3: CASSEAFFTGFNGYTF; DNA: TGTGCCAGCAGTGAAGCTTTCTTCACAGGGTTCAATGGCTACACCTTC
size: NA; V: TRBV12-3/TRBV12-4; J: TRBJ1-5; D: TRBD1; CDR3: CASRTGTGGSLSNQPQHF; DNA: TGTGCCAGCAGGACCGGGACAGGGGGCTCACTGAGCAATCAGCCCCAGCATTTT
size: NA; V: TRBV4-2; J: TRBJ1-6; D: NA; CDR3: CASSQDLDDNSPLHF; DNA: TGTGCCAGCAGCCAAGATCTTGATGATAATTCACCCCTCCACTTT
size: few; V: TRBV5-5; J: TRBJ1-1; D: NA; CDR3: CASSLAQYTEAFF; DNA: TGTGCCAGCAGCTTGGCGCAGTACACTGAAGCTTTCTTT
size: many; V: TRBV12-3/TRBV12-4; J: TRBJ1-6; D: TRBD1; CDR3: CASSSRQGRGSPLHF; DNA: TGTGCCAGCAGTTCCCGACAGGGGAGGGGTTCACCCCTCCACTTT
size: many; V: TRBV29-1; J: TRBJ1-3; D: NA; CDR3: CSVEDPGLGNTIYF; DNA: TGCAGCGTTGAAGACCCCGGGCTAGGAAACACCATATATTTT
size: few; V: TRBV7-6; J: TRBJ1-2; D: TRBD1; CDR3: CASSSFLGQGAKNYGYTF; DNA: TGTGCCAGCAGCTCGTTCCTAGGACAGGGGGCGAAAAACTATGGCTACACCTTC
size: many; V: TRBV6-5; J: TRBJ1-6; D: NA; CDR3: CASSYSGPSYNSPLHF; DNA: TGTGCCAGCAGTTACTCCGGTCCGTCGTATAATTCACCCCTCCACTTT
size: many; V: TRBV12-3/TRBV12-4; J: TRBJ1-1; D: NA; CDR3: CASRSGLLNTEAFF; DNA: TGTGCCAGCAGGTCGGGACTGTTGAACACTGAAGCTTTCTTT
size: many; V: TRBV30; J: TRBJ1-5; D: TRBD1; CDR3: CAWSGTGGNQPQHF; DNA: TGTGCCTGGAGCGGGACAGGGGGCAATCAGCCCCAGCATTTT
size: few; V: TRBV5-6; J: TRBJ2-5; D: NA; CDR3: CASSLGPPGKETQYF; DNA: TGTGCCAGCAGCCTGGGACCCCCCGGAAAAGAGACCCAGTACTTC
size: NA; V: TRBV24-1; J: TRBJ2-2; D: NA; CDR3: CATSDLWAAELFF; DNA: TGTGCCACCAGTGATTTATGGGCGGCGGAGCTGTTTTTT
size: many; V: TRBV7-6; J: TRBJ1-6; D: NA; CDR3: CASSLEGRPSSYNSPLHF; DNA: TGTGCCAGCAGCTTAGAGGGCAGACCGAGCTCCTATAATTCACCCCTCCACTTT
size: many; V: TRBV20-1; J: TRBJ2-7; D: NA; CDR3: CSATWAFSYEQYF; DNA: TGCAGTGCGACCTGGGCCTTCTCCTACGAGCAGTACTTC
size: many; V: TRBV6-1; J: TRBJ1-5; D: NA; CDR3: CASSGSQGYGARNQPQHF; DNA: TGTGCCAGCAGTGGTAGTCAGGGTTATGGGGCTAGGAATCAGCCCCAGCATTTT
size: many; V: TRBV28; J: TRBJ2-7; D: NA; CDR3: CASSFASSYEQYF; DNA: TGTGCCAGCAGTTTCGCTAGCTCCTACGAGCAGTACTTC
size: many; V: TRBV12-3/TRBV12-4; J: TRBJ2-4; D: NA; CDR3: CASSFGTVIRKYF; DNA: TGTGCCAGCAGTTTTGGGACTGTTATTCGTAAATACTTC
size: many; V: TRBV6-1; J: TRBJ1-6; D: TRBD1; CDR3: CASNADRGNSPLHF; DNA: TGTGCCAGCAACGCCGACAGGGGAAATTCACCCCTCCACTTT
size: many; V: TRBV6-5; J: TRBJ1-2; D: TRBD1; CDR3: CASSYSRGQNIKSYTF; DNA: TGTGCCAGCAGTTACTCCCGGGGACAGAACATCAAGAGCTACACCTTC
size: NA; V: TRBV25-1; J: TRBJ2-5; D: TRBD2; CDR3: CASSAQLAGGQTQYF; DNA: TGTGCCAGCAGTGCCCAACTAGCGGGGGGGCAGACCCAGTACTTC
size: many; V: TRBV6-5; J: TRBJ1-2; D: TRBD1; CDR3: CASSYSGTGGRYGYTF; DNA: TGTGCCAGCAGTTACTCGGGGACAGGGGGACGGTATGGCTACACCTTC
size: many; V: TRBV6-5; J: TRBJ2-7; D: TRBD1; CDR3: CASSSTGADEQYF; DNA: TGTGCCAGTAGCTCGACAGGGGCCGACGAGCAGTACTTC
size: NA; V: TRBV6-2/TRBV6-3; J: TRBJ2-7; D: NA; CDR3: CASSRPGGSPYEQYF; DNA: TGTGCCAGCAGCCGGCCCGGGGGCTCGCCCTACGAGCAGTACTTC
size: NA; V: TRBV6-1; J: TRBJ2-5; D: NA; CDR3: CASSPGTRPYQETQYF; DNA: TGTGCCAGCAGTCCAGGGACAAGGCCATACCAAGAGACCCAGTACTTC
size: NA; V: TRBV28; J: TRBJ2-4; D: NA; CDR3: CASSLFRGNIQYF; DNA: TGTGCCAGCAGTTTATTCAGGGGAAACATTCAGTACTTC
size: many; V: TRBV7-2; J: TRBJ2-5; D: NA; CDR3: CASSLALVAGLRETQYF; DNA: TGTGCCAGCAGCTTAGCGCTGGTTGCGGGATTAAGAGAGACCCAGTACTTC
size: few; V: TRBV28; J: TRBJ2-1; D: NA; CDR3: CASRRTYYNEQFF; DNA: TGTGCCAGCAGACGGACTTATTACAATGAGCAGTTCTTC
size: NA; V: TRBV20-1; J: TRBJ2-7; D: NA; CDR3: CSATGLLTYEQYF; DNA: TGCAGTGCTACGGGGCTTCTCACCTACGAGCAGTACTTC
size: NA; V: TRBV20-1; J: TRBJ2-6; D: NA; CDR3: CSANLGTAYSGANVLTF; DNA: TGCAGTGCTAACCTCGGGACCGCTTACTCTGGGGCCAACGTCCTGACTTTC
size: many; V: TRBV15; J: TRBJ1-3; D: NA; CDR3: CATSRDGNTIYF; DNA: TGTGCCACCAGCAGGGATGGAAACACCATATATTTT
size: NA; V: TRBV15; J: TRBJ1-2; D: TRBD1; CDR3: CATSRVMGQRNYGYTF; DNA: TGTGCCACCAGCAGAGTCATGGGACAGAGAAACTATGGCTACACCTTC
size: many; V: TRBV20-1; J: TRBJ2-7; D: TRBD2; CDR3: CSAIPSGPYEQYF; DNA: TGCAGTGCTATTCCTAGCGGCCCCTACGAGCAGTACTTC
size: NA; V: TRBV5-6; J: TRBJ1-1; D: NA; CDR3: CASSGRPEGGRWMNTEAFF; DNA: TGTGCCAGCAGCGGGCGACCAGAGGGCGGTAGGTGGATGAACACTGAAGCTTTCTTT
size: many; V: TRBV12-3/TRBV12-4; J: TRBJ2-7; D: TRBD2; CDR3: CASSFQRGAYEQYF; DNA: TGTGCCAGCAGTTTTCAGCGGGGAGCGTACGAGCAGTACTTC
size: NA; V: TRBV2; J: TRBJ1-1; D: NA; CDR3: CASSDLTGKNTEAFF; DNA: TGTGCCAGCAGTGACCTTACAGGGAAGAACACTGAAGCTTTCTTT
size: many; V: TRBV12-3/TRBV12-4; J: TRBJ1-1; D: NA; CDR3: CASSPTSVGLFSTEAFF; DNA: TGTGCCAGCAGTCCCACCTCGGTGGGGTTATTTAGCACTGAAGCTTTCTTT
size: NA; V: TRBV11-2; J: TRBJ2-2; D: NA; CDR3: CASRPQSGTGELFF; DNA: TGTGCCAGCAGACCACAAAGCGGGACCGGGGAGCTGTTTTTT
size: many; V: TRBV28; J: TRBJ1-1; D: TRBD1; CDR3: CASTLTGSNTEAFF; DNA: TGTGCCAGCACCTTGACAGGGTCGAACACTGAAGCTTTCTTT